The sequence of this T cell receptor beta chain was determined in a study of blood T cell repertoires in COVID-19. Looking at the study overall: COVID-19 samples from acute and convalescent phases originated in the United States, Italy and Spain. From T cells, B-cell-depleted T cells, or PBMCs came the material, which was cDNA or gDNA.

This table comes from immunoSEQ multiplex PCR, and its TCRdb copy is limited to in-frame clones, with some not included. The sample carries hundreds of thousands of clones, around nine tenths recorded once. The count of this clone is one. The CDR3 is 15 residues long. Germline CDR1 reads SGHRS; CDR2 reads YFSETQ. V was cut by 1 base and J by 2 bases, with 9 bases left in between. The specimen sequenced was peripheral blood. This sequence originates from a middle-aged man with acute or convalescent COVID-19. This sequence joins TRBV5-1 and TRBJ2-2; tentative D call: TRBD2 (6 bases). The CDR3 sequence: CASSLLRDNTGELFF. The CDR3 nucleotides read TGCGCCAGCAGCTTGTTGCGGGACAACACCGGGGAGCTGTTTTTT.